Below are 12 T cell receptor beta chains sequenced from a single sample in a study of cytomegalovirus exposure and HLA in healthy donors. A multiplex PCR was run with 60 Vbeta primers and 13 Jbeta primers. TCRdb's copy holds only in-frame clones and misses some; the assay was immunoSEQ multiplex PCR. The sample carries about 130,000 clones, around three quarters recorded once. Sample: PBMCs. The source of these receptors is a female donor in good health and CMV-seronegative.

The chain recombines TRBV18 with TRBJ1-2; 7 nucleotides agree with TRBD1. Germline CDR1 is KGHSH and CDR2 is LQKENI. The CDR3 consists of 12 residues. The V and J ends lost 8 bases and 5 bases, in that order; junction bases with no gene match: 5. CDR3 amino acids: CASGQDPYGYTF. In nucleotides, the CDR3 is TGTGCCAGCGGACAGGATCCGTATGGCTACACCTTC.

This chain links TRBV9 with TRBJ1-2; TRBD1 matches at 10 bases. The CDR3 is 17 amino acids. Germline CDR1 and CDR2: SGDLS and YYNGEE. The ends lost 2 bases at V and 5 bases at J; junction bases unmatched: 12. The CDR3 loop reads CASSVPRDRGSAYGYTF. CDR3 nucleotides: TGTGCCAGCAGCGTCCCTCGGGACAGGGGTTCCGCTTATGGCTACACCTTC. Variable domain in full (rest from reference TRBV9 and TRBJ1-2): DSGVTQTPKHLITATGQRVTLRCSPRSGDLSVYWYQQSLDQGLQFLIQYYNGEERAKGNILERFSAQQFPDLHSELNLSSLELGDSALYFCASSVPRDRGSAYGYTFGSGTRLTVV.

CDR3 nucleotide sequence: TGTGCCTGGGCCGGGACAGGCCGGACAGGGTGGGCGATGAACACTGAAGCTTTCTTT. It translates to CAWAGTGRTGWAMNTEAFF. The genes are TRBV30 and TRBJ1-1; 8 bases are a match to TRBD1. The germline gives CDR1 GTSNPN, CDR2 SVGIG (reference sequence). The CDR3 has 19 amino acids. V dropped 5 bases and J dropped 0; count of bases not matched to a gene: 20.

The chain uses TRBV7-8 and TRBJ1-6; possible D gene TRBD1, 5 bases. Germline-derived CDR1 and CDR2 are SGHVS and FQNEAQ. V shed 5 bases and J shed 8 bases, with 16 bases lying between them. CDR3 length equals 15 residues. CDR3 amino acids: CASSPSWGGDSPLHF. CDR3 nucleotide sequence: TGTGCCAGCAGCCCCAGCTGGGGGGGAGATTCACCCCTCCACTTT.

The chain joins TRBV7-9 to TRBJ1-1; 7 nucleotides align to TRBD1. V shed 5 bases and J 5 bases; nucleotides not matched to a gene: 11. Germline V gene sequence: CDR1 SEHNR, CDR2 FQNEAQ (reference sequence). The CDR3 is made up of 15 amino acids. The CDR3 sequence is CASSPPGTVRTEAFF. CDR3 nucleotides: TGTGCCAGCAGCCCGCCTGGGACAGTGCGAACTGAAGCTTTCTTT.

V is TRBV6-1 and J is TRBJ2-1; D uncertain. Deletions cut 5 bases from V and 2 bases from J, with 13 bases between. Germline CDR1 reads MNHNS; CDR2 reads SASEGT. This CDR3 has 15 amino acids. The CDR3 region is CASSQFYRAYNEQFF. Written as DNA, the CDR3 is TGTGCCAGCAGTCAGTTCTACAGAGCCTACAATGAGCAGTTCTTC.

The chain recombines TRBV5-4 with TRBJ2-3, with 8 bases aligning to TRBD1. The V segment lost 4 bases and the J segment 4 bases; nucleotides outside the gene matches: 5. The germline gives CDR1 SGHNT, CDR2 YYREEE (reference sequence). This CDR3 contains 14 residues. The CDR3, as DNA: TGTGCCAGCAGCCAGGTACAGGGGGCAGATACGCAGTATTTT. Translation gives CASSQVQGADTQYF.

The CDR3 DNA sequence: TGTGCCAGCAGCGCCGTGGTGATGAGGGTCGAAGCTTTCTTT. Translation: CASSAVVMRVEAFF. The chain has TRBV2 and TRBJ1-1; D remains ambiguous. CDR3 length: 14 residues. The V and J ends lost 6 bases and 8 bases respectively, with 19 bases between them. CDR1 is SNHLY, CDR2 FYNNEI, per germline.

The chain is built from TRBV18 and TRBJ2-7; 8 nucleotides agree with TRBD2. This CDR3 is built from 15 residues. J gave up 7 bases and V 2 bases, and 10 bases lay outside the gene matches. Germline lookup yields CDR1 KGHSH and CDR2 LQKENI. In DNA form, the CDR3 reads TGTGCCAGCTCACCAACGGGAGGGGGACTGGGAGAGCAGTACTTC. Protein: CASSPTGGGLGEQYF.

This chain connects TRBV30 to TRBJ2-3; 9 nucleotides agree with TRBD2. V shed 8 bases, J shed 2 bases, and the junction held 8 bases outside the gene matches. CDR1 is GTSNPN, CDR2 SVGIG, per germline (reference sequence). The CDR3 is 14 amino acids. In DNA, the CDR3 is TGTGCCGGGCGGGAGGGCCCGTCCACAGATACGCAGTATTTT. Its translation is CAGREGPSTDTQYF.

The chain carries TRBV9 and TRBJ2-1, with 9 bases matching TRBD1. V dropped 3 bases and J dropped 7; count of bases not matched to a gene: 5. CDR3 length: 14 amino acids. CDR1 and CDR2 (germline): SGDLS, YYNGEE. The CDR3 nucleotides are TGTGCCAGCAGCGCTCCCGGGACAGGGAATGAGCAGTTCTTC. Translating it yields CASSAPGTGNEQFF.

The chain links TRBV19 to TRBJ1-3, with 8 bases fitting TRBD1. Germline V gives CDR1 LNHDA, CDR2 SQIVND (reference sequence). CDR3 size: 16 residues. V lost 1 base to trimming and J lost 6 bases; unmatched junction nucleotides: 8. CDR3 region: CASSIAGTGPQNTIYF. CDR3 coding DNA: TGTGCCAGTAGTATAGCCGGGACAGGCCCACAAAACACCATATATTTT.